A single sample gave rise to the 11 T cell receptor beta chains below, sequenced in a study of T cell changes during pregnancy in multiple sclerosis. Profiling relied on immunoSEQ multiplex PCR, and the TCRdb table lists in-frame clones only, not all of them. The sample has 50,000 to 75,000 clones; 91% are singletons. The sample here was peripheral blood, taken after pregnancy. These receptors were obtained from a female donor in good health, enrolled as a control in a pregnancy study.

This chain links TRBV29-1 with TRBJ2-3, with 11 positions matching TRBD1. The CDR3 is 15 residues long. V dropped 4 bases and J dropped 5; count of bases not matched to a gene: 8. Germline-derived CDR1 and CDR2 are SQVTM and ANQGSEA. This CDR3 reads CSVGAGQGGRDTQYF. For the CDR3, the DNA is TGCAGCGTTGGGGCGGGACAGGGGGGAAGAGATACGCAGTATTTT.

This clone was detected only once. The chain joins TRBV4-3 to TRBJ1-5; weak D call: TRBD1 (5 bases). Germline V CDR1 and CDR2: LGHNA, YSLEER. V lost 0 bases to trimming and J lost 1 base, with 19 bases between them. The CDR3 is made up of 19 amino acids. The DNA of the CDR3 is TGCGCCAGCAGCCAAGATCAATTTAGGCAGGGCTGGAGCAATCAGCCCCAGCATTTT. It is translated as CASSQDQFRQGWSNQPQHF.

As DNA, the CDR3 is TGTGCCAGCAGTGAACTAGCGGGGAACTACAATGAGCAGTTCTTC. Amino acid sequence: CASSELAGNYNEQFF. J is TRBJ2-1 and V is TRBV6-4, with 10 bases that match TRBD2. The CDR3 runs 15 residues. Per the germline V gene, CDR1 is MRHNA and CDR2 is SNTAGT. J was trimmed by 3 bases and V by 3 bases; bases with no gene match: 2.

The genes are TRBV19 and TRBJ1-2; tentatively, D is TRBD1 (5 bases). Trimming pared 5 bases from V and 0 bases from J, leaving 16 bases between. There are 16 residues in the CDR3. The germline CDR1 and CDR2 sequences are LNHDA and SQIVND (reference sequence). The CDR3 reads CASSPQTDRPNYGYTF. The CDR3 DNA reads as TGTGCCAGTAGTCCTCAGACAGACCGCCCTAACTATGGCTACACCTTC.

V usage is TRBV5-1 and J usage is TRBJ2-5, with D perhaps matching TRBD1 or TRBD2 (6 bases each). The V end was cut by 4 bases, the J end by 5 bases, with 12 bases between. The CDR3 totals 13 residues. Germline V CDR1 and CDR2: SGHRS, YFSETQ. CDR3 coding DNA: TGCGCCAGCAGCATGGGGGCGGGGGAGACCCAGTACTTC. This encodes CASSMGAGETQYF.

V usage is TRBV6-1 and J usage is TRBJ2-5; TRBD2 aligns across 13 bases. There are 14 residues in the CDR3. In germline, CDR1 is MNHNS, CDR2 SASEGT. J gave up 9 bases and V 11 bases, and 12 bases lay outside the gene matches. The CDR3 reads CASRTSGGLGAQYF. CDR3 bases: TGTGCCTCTCGGACTAGCGGGGGCCTGGGGGCCCAGTACTTC.

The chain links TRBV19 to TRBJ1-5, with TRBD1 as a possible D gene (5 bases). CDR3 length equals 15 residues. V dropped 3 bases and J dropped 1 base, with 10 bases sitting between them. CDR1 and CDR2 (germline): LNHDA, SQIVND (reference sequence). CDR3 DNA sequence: TGTGCCAGTAGTATGAAGGGGTTCAGCAATCAGCCCCAGCATTTT. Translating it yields CASSMKGFSNQPQHF.

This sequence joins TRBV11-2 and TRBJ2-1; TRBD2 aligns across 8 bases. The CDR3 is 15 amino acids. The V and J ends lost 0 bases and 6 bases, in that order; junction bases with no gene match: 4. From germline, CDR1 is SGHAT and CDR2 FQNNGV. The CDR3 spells CASSLDGGAVNEQFF. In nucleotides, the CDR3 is TGTGCCAGCAGCTTAGACGGGGGGGCCGTCAATGAGCAGTTCTTC. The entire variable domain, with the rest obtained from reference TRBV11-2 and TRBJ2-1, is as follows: EAGVAQSPRYKIIEKRQSVAFWCNPISGHATLYWYQQILGQGPKLLIQFQNNGVVDDSQLPKDRFSAERLKGVDSTLKIQPAKLEDSAVYLCASSLDGGAVNEQFFGPGTRLTVL.

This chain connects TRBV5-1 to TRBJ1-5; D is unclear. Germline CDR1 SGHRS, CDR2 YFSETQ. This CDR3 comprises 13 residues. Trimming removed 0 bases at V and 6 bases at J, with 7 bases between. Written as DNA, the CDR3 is TGCGCCAGCAGCTTGGCCTCGGGTCAGCCCCAGCATTTT. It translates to CASSLASGQPQHF.

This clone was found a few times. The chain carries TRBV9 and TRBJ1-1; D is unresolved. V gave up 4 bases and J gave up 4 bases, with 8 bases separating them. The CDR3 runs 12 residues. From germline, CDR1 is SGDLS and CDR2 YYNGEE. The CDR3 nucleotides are TGTGCCAGCAGCCCAGGATCCACTGAAGCTTTCTTT. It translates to CASSPGSTEAFF.

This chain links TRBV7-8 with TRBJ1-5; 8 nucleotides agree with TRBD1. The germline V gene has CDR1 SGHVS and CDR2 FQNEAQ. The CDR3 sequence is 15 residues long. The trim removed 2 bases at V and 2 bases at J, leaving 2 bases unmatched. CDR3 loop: CASSLLTGGNQPQHF. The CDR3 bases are TGTGCCAGCAGCTTACTGACAGGGGGCAATCAGCCCCAGCATTTT. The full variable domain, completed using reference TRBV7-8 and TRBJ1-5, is GAGVSQSPRYKVAKRGQDVALRCDPISGHVSLFWYQQALGQGPEFLTYFQNEAQLDKSGLPSDRFFAERPEGSVSTLKIQRTQQEDSAVYLCASSLLTGGNQPQHFGDGTRLSIL.